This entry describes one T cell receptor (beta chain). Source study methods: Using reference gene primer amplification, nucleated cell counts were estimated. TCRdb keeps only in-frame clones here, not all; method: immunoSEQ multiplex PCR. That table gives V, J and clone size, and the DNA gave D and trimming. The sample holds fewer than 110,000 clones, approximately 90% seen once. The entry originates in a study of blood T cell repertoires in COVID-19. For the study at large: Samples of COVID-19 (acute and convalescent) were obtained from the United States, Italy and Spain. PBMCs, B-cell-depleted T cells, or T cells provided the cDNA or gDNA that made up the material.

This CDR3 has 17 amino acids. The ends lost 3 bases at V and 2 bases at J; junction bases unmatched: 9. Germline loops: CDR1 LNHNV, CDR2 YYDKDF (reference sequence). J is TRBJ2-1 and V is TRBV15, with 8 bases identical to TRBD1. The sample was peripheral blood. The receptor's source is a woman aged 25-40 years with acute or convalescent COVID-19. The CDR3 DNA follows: TGTGCCACCAGCAGCCCAATTGACAGGGGCACCTACAATGAGCAGTTCTTC. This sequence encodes CATSSPIDRGTYNEQFF.